These 25 T cell receptor beta chains were all obtained from the same sample, sequenced in a study of Tregs in tolerant kidney transplant recipients. Generated by immunoSEQ multiplex PCR, the TCRdb table keeps only in-frame clones and is missing some. Its table lists around 48,000 clones. This sample comprised CD4+ T cells from blood, obtained before the transplant. These receptors were taken from a human donor who received a combined kidney and bone marrow transplant.

With regard to this clone: The read ends 3 residues shy of where the CDR3 ends; the end is completed using the germline J gene. The chain couples TRBV30 to TRBJ2-1; weak D call: TRBD1 (5 bases). V gave up 4 bases and J gave up 6 bases, with 13 bases separating them. Per the germline V gene, CDR1 is GTSNPN and CDR2 is SVGIG (reference sequence). The length of the CDR3 is 13 residues. Here the CDR3 reads CAWMVSGANEQFF. CDR3 DNA (partial): TGTGCCTGGATGGTCTCTGGGGCCAATGAG.

Details on this clone: The read ends 3 residues shy of where the CDR3 ends; the end is completed using the germline J gene. The V gene is TRBV5-1, the J gene TRBJ1-4; D gene uncertain. Germline loops: CDR1 SGHRS, CDR2 YFSETQ. The CDR3 runs 15 residues. With 4 bases removed from V and 6 bases from J, the gap between germline ends came to 16 bases. The CDR3 here is CASSLRGVEYEKLFF. The sequenced CDR3 bases are TGCGCCAGCAGCCTGCGGGGAGTCGAGTATGAAAAA.

Notes on this clone: Sequencing ends 3 residues short of the CDR3 end; the germline J gene provides the rest. The chain recombines TRBV5-6 with TRBJ1-6; 8 bases agree with TRBD1. Germline CDR1 and CDR2: SGHDT and YYEEEE. This CDR3 comprises 14 residues. Losses at the gene ends were 2 bases for V and 8 bases for J; bases not matched to a gene: 3. The part of the CDR3 DNA that was read is TGTGCCAGCAGCTTCAGGGGGCTTGATTCACCC. Translated, it gives CASSFRGLDSP. The entire CDR3 protein reads CASSFRGLDSPLHF.

A note on this clone: The DNA ends 3 residues before the CDR3 does, and the rest of the CDR3 is filled in from the germline J gene. The J gene is TRBJ1-4, the V gene TRBV7-8; D may be TRBD1 (6 bases). V lost 5 bases and J 8 bases, leaving 18 bases between the germline ends. This CDR3 spans 15 amino acids. Germline CDR1 and CDR2: SGHVS and FQNEAQ. CDR3 bases read: TGTGCCAGCAGCGCCCGACAGGTTAAACAGGAAAAA. Protein product: CASSARQVKQEK. In full, the CDR3 is CASSARQVKQEKLFF.

Comment on this clone: The observed sequence ends 3 residues before the CDR3 terminus, with the missing tail filled in from the germline J gene. This chain joins TRBV7-2 and TRBJ2-3, with a tentative D call TRBD1 (5 bases). Germline CDR1 is SGHTA and CDR2 is FQGNSA. Trimming pared 2 bases from V and 0 bases from J, leaving 9 bases between. CDR3 size: 15 residues. CDR3 amino acids: CASSLRTFSTDTQYF. The CDR3 bases that were read are TGTGCCAGCAGCTTAAGGACATTTAGCACAGATACG.

CDR3 amino acids: CSATGANTYEQYF. Partial CDR3 DNA: TGCAGTGCCACAGGGGCAAATACCTACGAG. The V gene is TRBV20-1, the J gene TRBJ2-7; 7 nucleotides line up with TRBD1. The sequence runs out 3 residues before the end of the CDR3; the remainder is reconstructed from the germline J gene. V dropped 6 bases and J dropped 2; count of bases not matched to a gene: 7. This CDR3 is 13 amino acids long. Germline V gene data show CDR1 as DFQATT and CDR2 as SNEGSKA (reference sequence).

Comment on this clone: The CDR3 goes on 3 residues after the read ends, and that part is filled in from the germline J gene. The rearrangement joins TRBV6-1 to TRBJ2-3; 11 bases are shared with TRBD2. Trimming took 4 bases from V and 3 from J; bases not matched to a gene: 3. CDR3 length equals 15 residues. The V gene's germline CDR1 is MNHNS and CDR2 SASEGT. CDR3 residues: CASSGSGRETDTQYF. The CDR3 DNA, read in part, is TGTGCCAGCAGTGGTAGCGGGAGGGAGACAGATACG.

Remarks on this clone: The missing CDR3 end, 3 residues past where the read stops, is filled in from the germline J gene. The chain joins TRBV20-1 to TRBJ1-1; D call uncertain. The length of the CDR3 is 13 residues. V lost 8 bases to trimming and J lost 0 bases, with 13 bases between them. The germline V gene encodes CDR1 DFQATT and CDR2 SNEGSKA (reference sequence). The CDR3 DNA, read in part, is TGCAGTTTCCCCAAGCTCATGAACACTGAA. Its protein product is CSFPKLMNTE. The entire CDR3 reads CSFPKLMNTEAFF.

The sequenced part of the CDR3 DNA is TGTGCCAGCAGGGGCGACAGGGCCGACACCGGGGAG. Protein sequence: CASRGDRADTGE. The CDR3 in its entirety is CASRGDRADTGELFF. The gene calls are TRBV2 and TRBJ2-2; 7 bases agree with TRBD1. The sequence runs out 3 residues before the end of the CDR3; the remainder is reconstructed from the germline J gene. J gave up 3 bases and V 6 bases, and 7 bases lay outside the gene matches. This CDR3 contains 15 residues. Germline CDR1 SNHLY, CDR2 FYNNEI.

Turning to this clone: The CDR3 is cut off 3 residues early in the read; its end comes from the germline J gene. The rearrangement links TRBV19 to TRBJ2-3, with 9 bases identical to TRBD2. CDR1 and CDR2 (germline): LNHDA, SQIVND (reference sequence). Germline trimming cut 3 bases from V and 6 bases from J; bases unmatched to any gene: 10. This CDR3 comprises 16 residues. CDR3 protein: CASSMGAGGPRDTQYF. The part of the CDR3 DNA that was read is TGTGCCAGTAGTATGGGTGCGGGAGGGCCCAGGGATACG.

On this clone: The read comes to an end 3 residues before the CDR3 does, leaving the germline J gene to fill in the end. The chain combines TRBV19 with TRBJ1-2, with 8 bases that match TRBD1. Germline V gene data show CDR1 as LNHDA and CDR2 as SQIVND (reference sequence). CDR3 length: 14 residues. V was pared by 0 bases and J by 6 bases, with 3 bases of the junction left unmatched. CDR3 in amino acids: CASSIDAGGDGYTF. Incomplete CDR3 DNA: TGTGCCAGTAGTATAGATGCAGGGGGCGATGGC.

A remark on this clone: The CDR3 end lies 3 residues beyond the end of the read and is filled in from the germline J gene. The chain is built from TRBV10-2 and TRBJ2-1, with 8 bases fitting TRBD2. This CDR3 comprises 13 residues. V dropped 8 bases and J dropped 4; count of bases not matched to a gene: 4. Germline V CDR1 and CDR2: WSHSY, SAAADI. The part of the CDR3 DNA that was read is TGCGCCAGCCGGGGACTAGGGTACAATGAG. Its protein is CASRGLGYNE. The CDR3 in full is CASRGLGYNEQFF.

In regard to this clone: The read comes to an end 3 residues before the CDR3 does, leaving the germline J gene to fill in the end. This chain joins TRBV7-9 and TRBJ1-5, with D unclear. CDR3 size: 13 residues. The V end was cut by 1 base, the J end by 7 bases, with 8 bases between. Germline CDR1 is SEHNR and CDR2 is FQNEAQ (reference sequence). The CDR3 protein is CASSLGVGQPQHF. The CDR3 bases that were read are TGTGCCAGCAGCTTAGGGGTAGGGCAGCCC.

Comments on this clone: The read is 3 residues too short to cover the CDR3 end, so that end is filled in from the germline J gene. The chain couples TRBV6-2 or TRBV6-3 to TRBJ1-2; no firm D call. Per germline, CDR1 MNHEY and CDR2 SVGEGT. The CDR3 sequence is 12 residues long. Trimming removed 6 bases from V and 7 bases from J, with 12 bases in between. CDR3 DNA (partial): TGTGCCAGCAGCACTACCGAGCCTGGC. It codes for CASSTTEPG. In full, the CDR3 reads CASSTTEPGYTF.

In regard to this clone: The read finishes 3 residues shy of the CDR3 end, and the germline J gene is used to complete it. J is TRBJ2-7 and V is TRBV20-1; 9 bases line up with TRBD2. V lost 0 bases, J lost 1 base, and 7 bases stayed unmatched. This CDR3 is 16 amino acids long. Germline V gene data show CDR1 as DFQATT and CDR2 as SNEGSKA (reference sequence). Incomplete CDR3 DNA: TGCAGTGCTAGAGATAGCGGGAGAAGTTTATCCTACGAG. It is translated as CSARDSGRSLSYE. The CDR3 in full is CSARDSGRSLSYEQYF.

CDR3 sequence reads: CSAIEPGLGHETQYF. Partial CDR3 DNA: TGCAGTGCTATAGAACCGGGACTAGGACACGAGACC. The chain links TRBV20-1 to TRBJ2-5; 8 bases align to TRBD2. From the germline J gene comes the end of the CDR3, since the read stops 3 residues before it. V lost 4 bases to trimming and J lost 5 bases; unmatched junction nucleotides: 12. The CDR3 runs to 15 residues. Germline-derived CDR1 and CDR2 are DFQATT and SNEGSKA (reference sequence).

About this clone itself: The read ends 3 residues shy of where the CDR3 ends; the end is completed using the germline J gene. The chain combines TRBV7-2 with TRBJ2-3; 8 bases agree with TRBD2. Trimming cost V 6 bases and J 1 base; bases outside gene matches: 3. Germline V gives CDR1 SGHTA, CDR2 FQGNSA. The CDR3 is 14 residues long. The sequenced CDR3 bases are TGTGCCAGCAGGAATAGCGGGGGCACAGATACG. Translation gives CASRNSGGTDT. The entire CDR3 protein is CASRNSGGTDTQYF.

For this clone: The read is 3 residues too short to cover the CDR3 end, so that end is filled in from the germline J gene. The rearrangement links TRBV19 to TRBJ2-7; 8 bases fit TRBD1. The CDR3 covers 16 residues. Germline CDR1 and CDR2: LNHDA and SQIVND (reference sequence). Trimming removed 4 bases from V and 2 bases from J; junction bases left unmatched: 10. This CDR3 is CASSRGTWDRTYEQYF. Incomplete CDR3 DNA: TGTGCCAGTAGTAGGGGGACGTGGGACAGGACCTACGAG.

Comment on this clone: The read falls 3 residues short of the CDR3 end, and the missing part is taken from the germline J gene. The V call is TRBV5-1, the J call TRBJ1-4; perhaps TRBD1 as D (5 bases). Germline-derived CDR1 and CDR2 are SGHRS and YFSETQ. Trimming pared 4 bases from V and 8 bases from J, leaving 15 bases between. CDR3 length: 14 amino acids. Incomplete CDR3 DNA: TGCGCCAGCAGCCCGGGTACCCCAGGGGAAAAA. Protein product: CASSPGTPGEK. In full, the CDR3 is CASSPGTPGEKLFF.

Concerning this clone: The read halts 3 residues ahead of the CDR3 end, with the missing end drawn from the germline J gene. V gene TRBV5-4 combines with J gene TRBJ2-7, with 11 bases that match TRBD1. The CDR3 length is 13 residues. Germline V gene sequence: CDR1 SGHNT, CDR2 YYREEE (reference sequence). Losses at the gene ends were 4 bases for V and 6 bases for J; bases not matched to a gene: 3. The sequenced part of the CDR3 DNA is TGTGCCAGCAGCCCCGGACAGGGGGCCGAG. Its protein product is CASSPGQGAE. The full CDR3 reads CASSPGQGAEQYF.

Remarks on this clone: The read finishes 3 residues shy of the CDR3 end, and the germline J gene is used to complete it. The chain is built from TRBV19 and TRBJ2-2; 7 positions match TRBD1. In germline, CDR1 is LNHDA, CDR2 SQIVND (reference sequence). The CDR3 has 16 amino acids. Trimming cost V 5 bases and J 2 bases; bases outside gene matches: 8. The CDR3 reads CASSSQGRGNTGELFF. The DNA read from the CDR3 is TGTGCCAGTAGTTCACAGGGGCGAGGTAACACCGGGGAG.

In regard to this clone: The read gets to within 3 residues of the CDR3 end, and the germline J gene fills in the rest. The chain carries TRBV23-1 and TRBJ1-6; the D gene is possibly TRBD1 (6 bases). TRBV23-1 is designated an ORF whose function remains uncertain. The CDR3 extends over 13 amino acids. The germline V and J ends were trimmed by 4 bases and 9 bases, with 10 bases remaining between them. The chain's CDR3 is CASSPGHGSPLHF. The CDR3 bases that were read are TGCGCCAGCAGTCCGGGACACGGTTCACCC.

Comment on this clone: The read halts 3 residues ahead of the CDR3 end, with the missing end drawn from the germline J gene. The chain recombines TRBV2 with TRBJ1-1, with 9 bases aligning to TRBD1. CDR1 is SNHLY and CDR2 is FYNNEI in the germline V gene. The J segment lost 1 base and the V segment lost 5 bases, leaving 2 bases of the junction unmatched. This CDR3 spans 14 amino acids. The CDR3 protein is CASSNRGRNTEAFF. The CDR3 bases that were read are TGTGCCAGCAGTAACAGGGGGCGGAACACTGAA.

As to this clone: The sequenced fragment ends 3 residues before the CDR3 boundary, so the rest is inferred from the germline J gene. V usage is TRBV7-3 and J usage is TRBJ2-5, with 7 nucleotides matching TRBD2. CDR1 is SGHTA, CDR2 FQGTGA, per germline. This CDR3 has 14 amino acids. V shed 5 bases and J 3 bases; nucleotides not matched to a gene: 6. The sequenced part of the CDR3 DNA is TGTGCCAGCAGCCCGACGGGGGGTGAAGAGACC. Protein: CASSPTGGEET. The entire CDR3 sequence reads CASSPTGGEETQYF. Looking up the rest from reference TRBV7-3 and TRBJ2-5 gives the full variable domain: GAGVSQTPSNKVTEKGKYVELRCDPISGHTALYWYRQSLGQGPEFLIYFQGTGAADDSGLPNDRFFAVRPEGSVSTLKIQRTERGDSAVYLCASSPTGGEETQYFGPGTRLLVL.

The CDR3 reads CASSTSGVSTDTQYF. The sequenced part of the CDR3 DNA is TGTGCCAGCAGCACTAGCGGGGTTAGCACAGATACG. The chain uses TRBV5-4 and TRBJ2-3, with 10 bases aligning to TRBD2. The read falls 3 residues short of the CDR3 end, and the missing part is taken from the germline J gene. From germline, CDR1 is SGHNT and CDR2 YYREEE (reference sequence). The CDR3 is made up of 15 amino acids. V lost 4 bases, J lost 0 bases, and 2 bases stayed unmatched.